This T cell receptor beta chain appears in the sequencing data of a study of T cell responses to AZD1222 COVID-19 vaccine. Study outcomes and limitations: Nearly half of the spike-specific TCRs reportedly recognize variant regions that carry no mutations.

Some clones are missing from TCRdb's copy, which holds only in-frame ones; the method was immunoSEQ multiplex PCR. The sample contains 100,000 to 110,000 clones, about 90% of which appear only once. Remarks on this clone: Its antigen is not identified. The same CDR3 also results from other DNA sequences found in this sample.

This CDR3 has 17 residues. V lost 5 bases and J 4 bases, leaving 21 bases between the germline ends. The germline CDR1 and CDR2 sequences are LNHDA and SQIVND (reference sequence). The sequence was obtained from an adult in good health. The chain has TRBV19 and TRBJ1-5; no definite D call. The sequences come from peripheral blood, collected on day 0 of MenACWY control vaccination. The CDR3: CASSPLSYGNRNQPQHF. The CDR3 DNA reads TGTGCCAGTAGTCCTTTGTCCTACGGAAACCGGAATCAGCCCCAGCATTTT. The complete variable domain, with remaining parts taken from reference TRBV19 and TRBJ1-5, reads DGGITQSPKYLFRKEGQNVTLSCEQNLNHDAMYWYRQDPGQGLRLIYYSQIVNDFQKGDIAEGYSVSREKKESFPLTVTSAQKNPTAFYLCASSPLSYGNRNQPQHFGDGTRLSIL.